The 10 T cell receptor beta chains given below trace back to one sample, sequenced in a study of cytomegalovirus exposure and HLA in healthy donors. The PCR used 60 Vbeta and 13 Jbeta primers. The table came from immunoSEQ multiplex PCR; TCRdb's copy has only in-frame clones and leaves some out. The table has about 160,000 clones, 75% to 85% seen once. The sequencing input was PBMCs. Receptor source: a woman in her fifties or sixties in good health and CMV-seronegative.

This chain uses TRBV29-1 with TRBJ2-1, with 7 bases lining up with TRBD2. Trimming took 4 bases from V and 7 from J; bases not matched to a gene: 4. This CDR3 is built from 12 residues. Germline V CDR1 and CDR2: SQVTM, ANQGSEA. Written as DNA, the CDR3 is TGCAGCGTTGGGGGGGGATCTAATGAGCAGTTCTTC. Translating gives CSVGGGSNEQFF.

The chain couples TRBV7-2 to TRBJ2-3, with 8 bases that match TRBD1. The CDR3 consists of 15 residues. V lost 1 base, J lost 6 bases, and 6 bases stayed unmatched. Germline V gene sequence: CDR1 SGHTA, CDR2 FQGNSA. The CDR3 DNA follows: TGTGCCAGCAGCTTAGAGGACAGGGTCATCGATACGCAGTATTTT. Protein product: CASSLEDRVIDTQYF.

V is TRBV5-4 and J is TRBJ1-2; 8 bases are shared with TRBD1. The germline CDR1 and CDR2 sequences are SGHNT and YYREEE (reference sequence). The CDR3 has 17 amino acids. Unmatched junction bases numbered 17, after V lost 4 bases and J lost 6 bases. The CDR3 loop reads CASSVSTPYQGAHGYTF. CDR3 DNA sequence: TGTGCCAGCAGCGTCAGCACCCCTTATCAGGGGGCGCATGGCTACACCTTC.

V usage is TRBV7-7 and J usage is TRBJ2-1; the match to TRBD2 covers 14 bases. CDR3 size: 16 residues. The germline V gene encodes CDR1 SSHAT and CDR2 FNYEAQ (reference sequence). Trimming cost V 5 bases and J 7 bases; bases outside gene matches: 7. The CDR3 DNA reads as TGTGCCAGCAGCCGCGGACTAGCGGGAGGTCTGAATGAGCAGTTCTTC. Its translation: CASSRGLAGGLNEQFF.

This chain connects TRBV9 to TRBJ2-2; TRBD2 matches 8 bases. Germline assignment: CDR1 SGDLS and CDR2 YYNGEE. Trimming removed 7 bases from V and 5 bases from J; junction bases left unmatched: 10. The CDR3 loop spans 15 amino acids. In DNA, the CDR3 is TGTGCCAGCGGCCCGGGGGGGACGGAAACCGGGGAGCTGTTTTTT. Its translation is CASGPGGTETGELFF.

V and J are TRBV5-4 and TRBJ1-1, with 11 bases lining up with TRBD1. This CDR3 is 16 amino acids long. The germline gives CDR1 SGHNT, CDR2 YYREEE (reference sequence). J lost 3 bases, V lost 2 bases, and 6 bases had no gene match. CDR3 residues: CASSLGQGARDTEAFF. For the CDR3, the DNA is TGTGCCAGCAGCTTAGGACAGGGGGCGAGGGACACTGAAGCTTTCTTT.

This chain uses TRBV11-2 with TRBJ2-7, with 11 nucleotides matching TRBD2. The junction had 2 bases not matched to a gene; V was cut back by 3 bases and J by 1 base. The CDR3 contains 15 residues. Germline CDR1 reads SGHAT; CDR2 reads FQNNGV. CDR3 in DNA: TGTGCCAGCAGCTTGGGACTAGCGGAATCCTACGAGCAGTACTTC. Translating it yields CASSLGLAESYEQYF. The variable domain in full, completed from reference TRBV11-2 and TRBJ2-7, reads EAGVAQSPRYKIIEKRQSVAFWCNPISGHATLYWYQQILGQGPKLLIQFQNNGVVDDSQLPKDRFSAERLKGVDSTLKIQPAKLEDSAVYLCASSLGLAESYEQYFGPGTRLTVT.

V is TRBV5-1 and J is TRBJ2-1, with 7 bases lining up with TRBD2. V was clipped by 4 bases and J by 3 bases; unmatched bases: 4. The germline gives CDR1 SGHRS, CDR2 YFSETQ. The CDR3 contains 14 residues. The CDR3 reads CASSLGGGYNEQFF. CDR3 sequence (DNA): TGCGCCAGCAGCCTGGGGGGGGGCTACAATGAGCAGTTCTTC.

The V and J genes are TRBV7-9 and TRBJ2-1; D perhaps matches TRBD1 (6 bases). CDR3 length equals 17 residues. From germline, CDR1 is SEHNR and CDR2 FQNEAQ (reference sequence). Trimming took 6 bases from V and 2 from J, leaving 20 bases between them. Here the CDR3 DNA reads TGTGCCAGCAGGGGCGGCACAGGGTTGGGTACCTACAATGAGCAGTTCTTC. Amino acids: CASRGGTGLGTYNEQFF.

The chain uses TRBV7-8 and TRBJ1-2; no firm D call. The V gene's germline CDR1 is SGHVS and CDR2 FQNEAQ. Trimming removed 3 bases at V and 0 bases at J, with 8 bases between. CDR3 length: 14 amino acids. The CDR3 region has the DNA TGTGCCAGCAGCTTGGCAACAGCTAACTATGGCTACACCTTC. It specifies CASSLATANYGYTF.